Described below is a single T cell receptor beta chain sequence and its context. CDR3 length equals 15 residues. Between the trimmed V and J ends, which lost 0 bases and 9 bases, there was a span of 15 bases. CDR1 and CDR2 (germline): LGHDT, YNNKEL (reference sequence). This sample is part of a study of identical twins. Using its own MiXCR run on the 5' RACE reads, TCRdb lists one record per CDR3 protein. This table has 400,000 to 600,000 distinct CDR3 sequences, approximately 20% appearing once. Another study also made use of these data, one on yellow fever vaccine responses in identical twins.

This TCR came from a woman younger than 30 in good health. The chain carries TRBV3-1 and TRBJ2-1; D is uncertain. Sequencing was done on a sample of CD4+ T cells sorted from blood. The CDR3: CASSQEPQVRTEQFF. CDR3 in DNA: TGTGCCAGCAGCCAAGAACCGCAGGTTCGGACTGAGCAGTTCTTC.